A selection of T cell receptor beta chains follows, all from one sample in a study of blood T cell repertoires in COVID-19. Generated by immunoSEQ multiplex PCR, the TCRdb table keeps only in-frame clones and is missing some. The sample holds hundreds of thousands of clones, around 87% seen once. The sample comprised PBMCs or T cells enriched from blood (not recorded which). The receptors shown here come from a woman between 50 and 59 years old who had recovered from COVID-19. Both conserved end residues are part of each CDR3. A D gene is named only where the DNA matches it firmly. Clone size is stated in some rows and not others, as once, few, many or a class when expanded.

j_call	v_call	clone_size	d_call	cdr3_aa	cdr3_nt
TRBJ2-5	TRBV9	NA	TRBD1	CASSTRDRGQETQYF	TGTGCCAGCAGCACCCGGGACAGGGGACAAGAGACCCAGTACTTC
TRBJ2-5	TRBV2	NA	TRBD1	CASARTGIKTQYF	TGTGCCAGCGCTAGGACAGGGATAAAGACCCAGTACTTC
TRBJ2-7	TRBV21-1	NA	NA	CASSSGGRCPGGDEQYF	TGTGCCAGCAGCTCAGGGGGGCGGTGCCCCGGGGGGGACGAGCAGTACTTC
TRBJ1-2	TRBV5-5	NA	NA	CASSLGHSNYGYTF	TGTGCCAGCAGCTTGGGGCATTCTAACTATGGCTACACCTTC
TRBJ2-1	TRBV7-2	NA	TRBD1	CASAQGLYNEQFF	TGTGCCAGCGCACAGGGGCTCTACAATGAGCAGTTCTTC
TRBJ1-1	TRBV18	NA	TRBD1	CASFTGQGGYTEAFF	TGTGCCAGCTTTACCGGACAGGGAGGGTACACTGAAGCTTTCTTT
TRBJ2-1	TRBV6-2/TRBV6-3	once	NA	CASSYFGSSYNEQFF	TGTGCCAGCAGTTACTTCGGTAGCTCCTACAATGAGCAGTTCTTC
TRBJ2-5	TRBV9	few	TRBD2	CASSSTPGGQFETQYF	TGTGCCAGCAGCAGTACCCCGGGGGGTCAATTTGAGACCCAGTACTTC
TRBJ2-3	TRBV5-1	NA	TRBD1	CASSLDGTGADTQYF	TGCGCCAGCAGCTTGGACGGGACAGGGGCAGATACGCAGTATTTT
TRBJ2-5	TRBV12-3/TRBV12-4	NA	NA	CASSFGGQETQYF	TGTGCCAGCAGTTTCGGGGGTCAAGAGACCCAGTACTTC
TRBJ1-2	TRBV4-3	NA	NA	CASSQDAGGYDGYTF	TGCGCCAGCAGCCAAGATGCGGGTGGATACGATGGCTACACCTTC
TRBJ2-3	TRBV18	NA	TRBD2	CASSPLGLAGVGDTQYF	TGTGCCAGCTCACCTCTGGGACTAGCGGGAGTTGGAGATACGCAGTATTTT
TRBJ1-6	TRBV5-1	NA	NA	CASSLRVPSQNSPLHF	TGCGCCAGCAGCTTGAGGGTCCCTAGCCAGAATTCACCCCTCCACTTT
TRBJ1-1	TRBV5-1	once	NA	CASSLVQGDTEAFF	TGCGCCAGCAGCTTGGTGCAGGGCGACACTGAAGCTTTCTTT
TRBJ1-1	TRBV7-9	NA	NA	CASRSVGARTEAFF	TGTGCCAGCAGATCCGTAGGGGCGCGCACTGAAGCTTTCTTT
TRBJ1-2	TRBV5-1	NA	NA	CASSLQPGGDGYTF	TGCGCCAGCAGCTTGCAGCCCGGAGGGGACGGCTACACCTTC
TRBJ2-7	TRBV28	NA	TRBD2	CASSLTSGGIYEQYF	TGTGCCAGCAGTCTAACTAGCGGGGGGATCTACGAGCAGTACTTC
TRBJ2-1	TRBV20-1	NA	TRBD1	CSASGGQGSGEQFF	TGCAGTGCTAGTGGGGGACAGGGAAGTGGTGAGCAGTTCTTC
TRBJ2-7	TRBV7-3	NA	TRBD2	CASSPIAGGSAYEQYF	TGTGCCAGCAGCCCCATAGCGGGAGGTTCCGCCTACGAGCAGTACTTC
TRBJ2-2	TRBV11-2	NA	TRBD2	CASSSLTSGRSNTGELFF	TGTGCCAGCAGCTCATTGACTAGCGGGAGGTCGAACACCGGGGAGCTGTTTTTT
TRBJ2-3	TRBV27	NA	NA	CASSFERVTDTQYF	TGTGCCAGCAGTTTCGAGCGGGTTACAGATACGCAGTATTTT
TRBJ1-2	TRBV27	NA	NA	CASSLLSSGYGYTF	TGTGCCAGCAGTTTATTGTCAAGCGGCTATGGCTACACCTTC
TRBJ1-5	TRBV28	NA	TRBD1	CASTLLKGAGGNQPQHF	TGTGCCAGCACCCTACTAAAGGGGGCGGGTGGCAATCAGCCCCAGCATTTT
TRBJ2-2	TRBV5-1	NA	NA	CASSARTGGTGELFF	TGCGCCAGCAGCGCGAGGACTGGGGGGACCGGGGAGCTGTTTTTT
TRBJ2-7	TRBV9	NA	TRBD2	CASSVGAGVGYEQYF	TGTGCCAGCAGCGTAGGAGCGGGAGTCGGTTACGAGCAGTACTTC
TRBJ1-6	TRBV5-6	NA	NA	CASSLARGSPLHF	TGTGCCAGCAGCTTGGCTCGGGGTTCACCCCTCCACTTT
TRBJ2-3	TRBV24-1	few	NA	CATSEGGTSTDTQYF	TGTGCCACCAGTGAGGGCGGGACGAGCACAGATACGCAGTATTTT
TRBJ2-3	TRBV11-3	NA	NA	CASSLQGLGDTQYF	TGTGCCAGCAGCTTACAGGGCCTCGGTGATACGCAGTATTTT
TRBJ2-1	TRBV5-1	NA	NA	CASSLASSYNEQFF	TGCGCCAGCAGCTTGGCGAGCTCCTACAATGAGCAGTTCTTC
TRBJ1-5	TRBV27	NA	NA	CASSLRREQPQHF	TGTGCCAGCAGTTTACGGAGAGAGCAGCCCCAGCATTTT
TRBJ1-2	TRBV6-1	many	TRBD1	CASSDGTGGHYTF	TGTGCCAGCAGTGACGGGACAGGGGGCCACTACACCTTC
TRBJ2-7	TRBV4-1	NA	TRBD2	CASSQDGSGSAYEQYF	TGCGCCAGCAGCCAAGATGGAAGCGGGAGCGCCTACGAGCAGTACTTC
TRBJ2-7	TRBV5-1	few	TRBD1	CASSLANPTGTGSYEQYF	TGCGCCAGCAGCTTGGCAAATCCAACCGGGACAGGGTCCTACGAGCAGTACTTC
TRBJ1-2	TRBV4-2	once	NA	CASSQDRFNYGYTF	TGTGCCAGCAGCCAAGACAGGTTTAACTATGGCTACACCTTC
TRBJ1-1	TRBV30	NA	NA	CAWGHDTEAFF	TGTGCCTGGGGACATGACACTGAAGCTTTCTTT
TRBJ2-2	TRBV7-9	NA	NA	CASSYGTPTYTNTGELFF	TGTGCCAGCAGCTACGGGACTCCCACATACACGAACACCGGGGAGCTGTTTTTT
TRBJ1-6	TRBV19	NA	NA	CASSMGGINSPLHF	TGTGCCAGTAGTATGGGGGGGATTAATTCACCCCTCCACTTT
TRBJ1-2	TRBV12-3/TRBV12-4	NA	NA	CASSPGQNYGYTF	TGTGCCAGCAGTCCGGGACAAAACTATGGCTACACCTTC